Listed here are 31 T cell receptor beta chains from one sample, sequenced in a study of immune characterization of retroperitoneal liposarcoma. Each CDR3 protein gets one entry after TCRdb re-called the PCR reads with MiXCR. This table holds a few thousand distinct CDR3 sequences, about 25% found once. Input material: tumor tissue. These receptors originate from a female donor with retroperitoneal liposarcoma.

V is TRBV6-1 and J is TRBJ2-3; maybe TRBD1 (6 bases). Trimming stripped 6 bases from V and 1 base from J, with 11 bases between. CDR1 MNHNS and CDR2 SASEGT come from the germline V gene. The CDR3 spans 14 residues. The CDR3 region is CASRTTGRTDTQYF. CDR3 nucleotides: TGTGCCAGCAGAACGACAGGTCGCACAGATACGCAGTATTTT.

The chain is built from TRBV7-6 and TRBJ2-1, with 11 bases lining up with TRBD2. The DNA end lines up better with TRBJ2-5; the J call may be wrong. The CDR3 totals 16 residues. Germline loops: CDR1 SGHVS, CDR2 FNYEAQ. The CDR3 sequence is CASSLNSGRAGETQYF. CDR3 nucleotide sequence: TGTGCCAGCAGCCTGAATAGCGGGAGGGCCGGGGAGACCCAGTACTTC.

The J gene is TRBJ2-1, the V gene TRBV4-3; a weak D match, TRBD2 (6 bases). The CDR3 is 16 amino acids. CDR1 and CDR2 (germline): LGHNA, YSLEER. V lost 3 bases to trimming and J lost 0 bases, with 12 bases between them. The CDR3 loop reads CASSQSRDSSYNEQFF. CDR3 sequence (DNA): TGCGCCAGCAGCCAGAGCCGGGACTCCTCCTACAATGAGCAGTTCTTC.

J is TRBJ2-6 and V is TRBV5-1, with D perhaps matching TRBD2 (6 bases). There are 15 residues in the CDR3. CDR1 SGHRS and CDR2 YFSETQ come from the germline V gene. Trimming took off 0 bases at V and 2 bases at J, with 6 bases between the two ends. CDR3 region: CASSLGGAGANVLTF. Here the CDR3 DNA reads TGCGCCAGCAGCTTGGGGGGGGCTGGGGCCAACGTCCTGACTTTC.

The genes are TRBV6-1 and TRBJ2-3; 7 positions agree with TRBD1. The germline V gene encodes CDR1 MNHNS and CDR2 SASEGT. Trimming at V came to 3 bases and at J to 4 bases, leaving 7 bases not matched to a gene. The CDR3 runs to 15 residues. The CDR3, as DNA: TGTGCCAGCAGTGACCGACAGGGAGACGCAGATACGCAGTATTTT. Protein product: CASSDRQGDADTQYF.

V is TRBV4-1 and J is TRBJ2-1; D is uncertain. Trimming removed 1 base at V and 6 bases at J, with 13 bases between. Germline CDR1 and CDR2: MGHRA and YSYEKL. This CDR3 has 15 residues. CDR3 coding DNA: TGCGCCAGCAGCCAAGCGCGATGGGATCCCAATGAGCAGTTCTTC. It yields the protein CASSQARWDPNEQFF.

In its sample, this clonotype was seen many times. The V and J genes are TRBV12-3 or TRBV12-4 and TRBJ2-5, with 7 bases matching TRBD1. This CDR3 has 14 residues. V lost 6 bases, J lost 5 bases, and 9 bases stayed unmatched. The CDR3 region is CASSRDRAQETQYF. CDR3 coding DNA: TGTGCCAGCAGCCGTGACAGGGCCCAGGAGACCCAGTACTTC.

This clonotype is termed medium-sized. The rearrangement joins TRBV6-6 to TRBJ2-5, with no clear D. The germline V gene has CDR1 MNHNY and CDR2 SVGAGI (reference sequence). The CDR3 is made up of 13 amino acids. V was clipped by 0 bases and J by 1 base, with 3 bases between them. The CDR3, as DNA: TGTGCCAGCAGTTACTCGGCCCAAGAGACCCAGTACTTC. This codes for CASSYSAQETQYF.

The chain couples TRBV7-2 to TRBJ2-1; TRBD2 matches 7 bases. The CDR3 sequence is 14 residues long. V was pared by 0 bases and J by 10 bases, with 6 bases of the junction left unmatched. Germline assignment: CDR1 SGHTA and CDR2 FQGNSA. CDR3 sequence (DNA): TGTGCCAGCAGCTTAGCCGGCGGGAGCTACGAGCAGTTCTTC. This encodes CASSLAGGSYEQFF.

This clonotype is judged medium-sized (0.01 to 0.1%). V is TRBV10-3 and J is TRBJ2-1; D is unclear. The V gene's germline CDR1 is ENHRY and CDR2 SYGVKD. CDR3 length: 15 residues. V lost 6 bases to trimming and J lost 13 bases, with 25 bases between them. DNA of the CDR3: TGTGCCATCAGCCCTCAAAGAGGTCAGCAAGAGACCCAGTTCTTC. Its translation: CAISPQRGQQETQFF.

In its sample, this clonotype ranks as medium-sized. This chain connects TRBV11-3 to TRBJ2-1; 15 bases align to TRBD2. Looked up from germline, CDR1 is SGHNT and CDR2 is YENEEA. V lost 2 bases and J lost 7; bases outside the gene matches: 3. The CDR3 is made up of 16 amino acids. CDR3 sequence reads: CASSLIGLAGGNEQFF. The CDR3 DNA reads TGTGCCAGCAGCTTAATCGGACTAGCGGGAGGGAATGAGCAGTTCTTC.

This clonotype was observed a few times. The chain joins TRBV6-1 to TRBJ2-1; 12 bases line up with TRBD2. The J call may be incorrect, as the DNA end agrees better with TRBJ2-7. The CDR3 totals 15 residues. From germline, CDR1 is MNHNS and CDR2 SASEGT. The CDR3 coding sequence is TGTGCCAGCACGGGACTAGCGGGCTCCGCGGGCGAGCAGTACTTC. This codes for CASTGLAGSAGEQYF.

The V gene is TRBV5-6, the J gene TRBJ1-2; D remains ambiguous. Germline V gene lookup returns CDR1 SGHDT and CDR2 YYEEEE. The CDR3 has 13 residues. Trimming cost V 0 bases and J 14 bases, with 17 bases left between them. As DNA, the CDR3 is TGTGCCAGCAGCTTGGTTGGCAGACCCTACGGTACCTTC. It yields the protein CASSLVGRPYGTF.

CDR3 nucleotide sequence: TGTGCCAGCAGTTTATTTAGCGGCACCTACGAGCAGTACTTC. Protein: CASSLFSGTYEQYF. The rearrangement joins TRBV12-3 or TRBV12-4 to TRBJ2-5; D might be TRBD2 (6 bases). Judging by the DNA end, TRBJ2-7 fits better; the J call may be wrong. The CDR3 loop spans 14 amino acids.

This sequence joins TRBV12-3 or TRBV12-4 and TRBJ2-5, with 7 bases that match TRBD1. The CDR3 totals 15 residues. Germline trimming cut 3 bases from V and 3 bases from J; bases unmatched to any gene: 7. The CDR3 reads CASSLGDRDEETQYF. The CDR3 coding sequence is TGTGCCAGCAGTTTGGGAGACAGGGACGAAGAGACCCAGTACTTC.

This clonotype rates as medium-sized. The chain combines TRBV6-1 with TRBJ2-1; no clear D. Germline V CDR1 and CDR2: MNHNS, SASEGT. The CDR3 totals 12 residues. Trimming removed 0 bases from V and 10 bases from J, with 7 bases in between. The CDR3 DNA reads as TGTGCCAGCAGTGAAGCCTCATACGAGCAGTTCTTC. This translates into CASSEASYEQFF.

This clonotype is medium-sized in the sample. This sequence joins TRBV6-2 or TRBV6-3 and TRBJ2-6; D is perhaps TRBD1 (5 bases). Per germline, CDR1 MNHEY and CDR2 SVGEGT. Trimming took 5 bases from V and 2 from J, leaving 13 bases between them. The CDR3 length is 16 residues. The CDR3 coding sequence is TGTGCCAGCAGTCACCTAAGCAGGGCTGGGGCCAACGTCCTGACTTTC. This sequence encodes CASSHLSRAGANVLTF.

This clonotype appeared many times. The chain uses TRBV6-6 and TRBJ2-4, with a possible D match to TRBD2 (6 bases). CDR3 length equals 15 residues. V was pared by 2 bases and J by 4 bases, with 12 bases between. Per the germline V gene, CDR1 is MNHNY and CDR2 is SVGAGI (reference sequence). This CDR3 is CASSYGLALKNIQYF. CDR3 sequence (DNA): TGTGCCAGCAGTTACGGGCTAGCGTTAAAAAACATTCAGTACTTC.

This clonotype was seen many times. The gene calls are TRBV7-6 and TRBJ2-2; TRBD2 aligns across 11 bases. The CDR3 is 19 amino acids. Unmatched junction bases numbered 12, after V lost 3 bases and J lost 3 bases. Germline-derived CDR1 and CDR2 are SGHVS and FNYEAQ. The CDR3 spells CASSFDTSGSHVDTGELFF. The CDR3 bases are TGTGCCAGCAGCTTTGATACTAGCGGGAGCCACGTCGACACCGGGGAGCTGTTTTTT.

This clonotype is labeled as medium-sized. A much more abundant neighbour one base away suggests this may be a read error. The chain joins TRBV12-3 or TRBV12-4 to TRBJ2-1; tentative D call: TRBD2 (5 bases). The V end was cut by 6 bases, the J end by 10 bases, with 25 bases between. The CDR3 is 16 residues long. Here the CDR3 DNA reads TGTGCCAGCAGCCCCGATTCGCCGGTCGGGGTTTACGAGCAGTTCTTC. It encodes CASSPDSPVGVYEQFF.

The chain employs TRBV6-6 and TRBJ2-1; possibly TRBD1 for D (6 bases). The DNA end is more similar to TRBJ2-7, so the J call may be wrong. This CDR3 has 16 amino acids. Germline CDR1 is MNHNY and CDR2 is SVGAGI (reference sequence). In nucleotides, the CDR3 is TGTGCCAGCAGTTCTTCTGGACAGACTGGCTCCTACGAGCAGTACTTC. Amino acids: CASSSSGQTGSYEQYF.

This clonotype showed up just a few times. V gene TRBV7-2 combines with J gene TRBJ2-1, with 9 bases aligning to TRBD2. This CDR3 spans 14 amino acids. Germline lookup yields CDR1 SGHTA and CDR2 FQGNSA. J was trimmed by 5 bases and V by 5 bases; bases with no gene match: 4. CDR3 sequence reads: CASSRTSDHNEQFF. The CDR3 DNA reads TGTGCCAGCAGCCGGACTAGCGACCACAATGAGCAGTTCTTC.

By share of the sample, this clonotype is medium-sized. V is TRBV6-1 and J is TRBJ2-1, with D unresolved. Near its end, the DNA agrees better with TRBJ2-4, so the J call may be wrong. The length of the CDR3 is 13 residues. Germline V gene sequence: CDR1 MNHNS, CDR2 SASEGT. As DNA, the CDR3 is TGTGCCAGCAGTGCGGGCCCGCTAAACATTCAGTACTTC. Translation: CASSAGPLNIQYF.

This clonotype turned up a few times. The CDR3 bases are TGTGCCAGCAGTTTGCGACTAGCGTACAATGAGCAGTTCTTC. Residues: CASSLRLAYNEQFF. V gene TRBV27 combines with J gene TRBJ2-1; 8 positions agree with TRBD2. This CDR3 contains 14 residues. J gave up 4 bases and V 3 bases, and 2 bases lay outside the gene matches. Germline CDR1 and CDR2: MNHEY and SMNVEV (reference sequence).

There are many counts of this clonotype. J is TRBJ1-3 and V is TRBV6-5, with D uncertain. V shed 7 bases and J shed 0 bases, with 10 bases lying between them. CDR1 is MNHEY, CDR2 SVGAGI, per germline. The CDR3 is 14 amino acids. CDR3 region: CASMADFSGNTIYF. The CDR3 nucleotides read TGTGCCAGCATGGCGGACTTCTCTGGAAACACCATATATTTT.

By its share, this clonotype is medium-sized (0.01 to 0.1%). This chain joins TRBV27 and TRBJ1-1; D is perhaps TRBD1 (6 bases). Germline values: CDR1 MNHEY, CDR2 SMNVEV (reference sequence). The CDR3 runs to 14 residues. Trimming stripped 6 bases from V and 4 bases from J, with 15 bases between. This chain's CDR3 is CASSYLGQPTEAFF. The CDR3, as DNA: TGTGCCAGCAGCTATTTAGGACAGCCCACTGAAGCTTTCTTT.

V is TRBV6-6 and J is TRBJ2-1, with 12 bases identical to TRBD2. The J call is doubtful: the DNA matches TRBJ2-7 better. Germline-derived CDR1 and CDR2 are MNHNY and SVGAGI (reference sequence). The CDR3 consists of 15 residues. In nucleotides, the CDR3 is TGTGCCAGCAGTTCTCCGACTAGCGGGAGTTACGAGCAGTACTTC. Its protein product is CASSSPTSGSYEQYF.

This clonotype is judged medium-sized. V gene TRBV6-1 combines with J gene TRBJ2-5; D possibly corresponds to TRBD1 (5 bases). The CDR3 is made up of 12 amino acids. Looked up from germline, CDR1 is MNHNS and CDR2 is SASEGT. V was pared by 6 bases and J by 11 bases, with 16 bases between. CDR3 sequence reads: CASRDSSREQYF. CDR3 coding DNA: TGTGCCAGCAGAGACAGTTCCCGTGAGCAGTACTTC.

This clonotype counts as medium-sized. This sequence joins TRBV6-1 and TRBJ2-1, with D tentatively TRBD1 (6 bases). V gave up 3 bases and J gave up 10 bases, with 16 bases separating them. Looked up from germline, CDR1 is MNHNS and CDR2 is SASEGT. The CDR3 covers 14 residues. The CDR3, as DNA: TGTGCCAGCAGTGATGCAGGGGTGGGCTACGAGCAGTTCTTC. Translated, it gives CASSDAGVGYEQFF.

V and J are TRBV27 and TRBJ2-1; D possibly corresponds to TRBD1 (6 bases). The end of the DNA aligns better with TRBJ2-5, so the J call may be wrong. This CDR3 has 13 residues. CDR1 is MNHEY and CDR2 is SMNVEV in the germline V gene (reference sequence). CDR3 DNA: TGTGCCAGCAGTTGGGAAGGGGGAGAGACCCAGTACTTC. The encoded protein is CASSWEGGETQYF.

The chain links TRBV4-1 to TRBJ2-5; D perhaps matches TRBD2 (6 bases). The CDR3 runs 18 residues. The germline gives CDR1 MGHRA, CDR2 YSYEKL. V lost 0 bases and J 11 bases, leaving 28 bases between the germline ends. CDR3 residues: CASSQDFETRGKYYEQYF. In DNA form, the CDR3 reads TGCGCCAGCAGCCAAGATTTTGAGACTAGAGGGAAGTATTATGAGCAGTACTTC.